Each of the 21 T cell receptor beta chains below was sequenced from the same sample in a study of T cell clusters in autoimmune cytopenias. TRB was amplified by touch-down multiplex PCR, primer pools A and B combined. TCRdb reanalyzed the multiplex PCR reads, giving one entry per CDR3 protein sequence and no DNA. Listed are about 1,800 distinct CDR3 sequences; about 29% falls within the top ten. Each sample's input was about 270 ng genomic DNA, 35,000 to 40,000 genome equivalents. Sequencing used peripheral blood. All receptors come from a human donor with an autoimmune cytopenia or autoimmune hepatitis (not recorded which).

By frequency, this clonotype is medium-sized. The chain couples TRBV7-6 to TRBJ2-1; TCRdb outputs TRBD2, but without DNA this stays unchecked. The CDR3 extends over 18 amino acids. CDR1 SGHVS and CDR2 FNYEAQ come from the germline V gene. The CDR3 spells CASSPTDGGGIRYNEQFF.

This clonotype is classed as medium-sized by frequency. The chain couples TRBV6-6 to TRBJ1-1. The V gene's germline CDR1 is MNHNY and CDR2 SVGAGI (reference sequence). This CDR3 spans 15 amino acids. The chain's CDR3 is CASSYGEGRDTEAFF.

This clonotype is labeled medium-sized based on frequency. CDR3 sequence: CASSISGRGSYNEQFF. The V and J genes are TRBV6-2 or TRBV6-3 and TRBJ2-1; lacking DNA, the TRBD2 call made by TCRdb goes unchecked. This CDR3 region has 16 residues. Germline V CDR1 and CDR2: MNHEY, SVGEGT.

Judged by frequency, this clonotype is medium-sized. The chain combines TRBV6-5 with TRBJ2-7; the TCRdb D gene call, TRBD2, has no DNA to confirm it. The CDR3 contains 17 residues. Germline loops: CDR1 MNHEY, CDR2 SVGAGI. CDR3 sequence reads: CASSYSSAGGVGYEQYF.

Judged by frequency, this clonotype is medium-sized. The chain employs TRBV12-3 or TRBV12-4 and TRBJ1-2; with no DNA, the TCRdb D assignment of TRBD1 cannot be verified. This CDR3 contains 12 residues. The CDR3 spells CASRADGAGYTF.

This clonotype is labeled large based on frequency. The V and J genes are TRBV29-1 and TRBJ2-1; the TRBD2 assignment by TCRdb is unverifiable without DNA. In germline, CDR1 is SQVTM, CDR2 ANQGSEA. The CDR3 spans 19 residues. The CDR3 is CSVPAFGTSGGSSYNEQFF.

Measured by frequency, this clonotype is medium-sized. V is TRBV5-5 and J is TRBJ1-1; the TCRdb call, TRBD1, lacks DNA for checking. The germline V gene has CDR1 SGHKS and CDR2 YYEKEE (reference sequence). The CDR3 extends over 15 amino acids. CDR3 loop: CASSFGGVGNTEAFF.

By frequency, this clonotype registers medium-sized. The chain has TRBV24-1 and TRBJ2-3. CDR1 is KGHDR and CDR2 is SFDVKD in the germline V gene. The CDR3 loop spans 14 amino acids. The CDR3 sequence is CATSGTFDGDTQYF.

According to its frequency, this clonotype is medium-sized. This sequence joins TRBV11-2 and TRBJ2-2. CDR3 size: 14 residues. Germline CDR1 and CDR2: SGHAT and FQNNGV. This CDR3 is CASSLWRETGELFF.

Frequency places this clonotype as large. J is TRBJ2-3 and V is TRBV19; TCRdb indicates TRBD2, and absent DNA this call remains unverified. The CDR3 covers 14 residues. CDR1 LNHDA and CDR2 SQIVND come from the germline V gene (reference sequence). The CDR3 loop is CASSIMGTTDTQYF.

Considering frequency, this clonotype is medium-sized (0.01 to 0.1%). The chain is built from TRBV6-5 and TRBJ1-3. Germline-derived CDR1 and CDR2 are MNHEY and SVGAGI. This CDR3 has 17 amino acids. The CDR3 spells CASSYSYESFSGNTIYF.

This clonotype is classed as medium-sized (0.01 to 0.1%) by frequency. The chain links TRBV5-1 to TRBJ2-3; the TCRdb call, TRBD1, lacks DNA for checking. The CDR3 contains 14 residues. The germline V gene encodes CDR1 SGHRS and CDR2 YFSETQ. CDR3 sequence: CASSPWTATDTQYF.

The genes are TRBV7-9 and TRBJ2-5; TCRdb designates TRBD2, a call that cannot be tested without DNA. CDR1 SEHNR and CDR2 FQNEAQ come from the germline V gene (reference sequence). This CDR3 has 15 amino acids. The CDR3 spells CASSLGLASWGTQYF.

The V gene is TRBV7-2, the J gene TRBJ2-3; absent DNA, TCRdb's TRBD2 call cannot be checked. The germline CDR1 and CDR2 sequences are SGHTA and FQGNSA. CDR3 length equals 15 residues. The CDR3 reads CASSLAGLAGDTQYF.

This clonotype is classed as medium-sized by frequency. The rearrangement uses TRBV5-1 and TRBJ2-7; no DNA is available, so the TRBD1 call from TCRdb remains unchecked. The CDR3 runs 14 residues. Germline V lookup: CDR1 SGHRS, CDR2 YFSETQ. CDR3 region: CASSLTGTVYEQYF.

This clonotype is medium-sized (0.01 to 0.1%) by frequency. V and J are TRBV5-1 and TRBJ2-2; the TCRdb call, TRBD2, lacks DNA for checking. The germline V gene encodes CDR1 SGHRS and CDR2 YFSETQ. CDR3 size: 16 residues. The CDR3 sequence: CASSPGGGSSTGELFF.

CDR3 loop: CSAEGQGAEAFF. This chain joins TRBV20-1 and TRBJ1-1; TCRdb's assignment of TRBD1 cannot be checked, as there is no DNA. CDR1 and CDR2 (germline): DFQATT, SNEGSKA (reference sequence). The CDR3 runs 12 residues.

This chain uses TRBV4-2 with TRBJ2-7; TCRdb lists TRBD2, though no DNA is available to test this call. Germline loops: CDR1 LGHNA, CDR2 YNFKEQ. The length of the CDR3 is 16 residues. The CDR3 spells CASSHPREGDNNEQYF.

Considering frequency, this clonotype is medium-sized. This chain joins TRBV5-6 and TRBJ2-3. Germline V lookup: CDR1 SGHDT, CDR2 YYEEEE. The CDR3 covers 15 residues. The CDR3 sequence is CASSPTGLGTDTQYF.

This clonotype is deemed large by its frequency. This sequence joins TRBV5-4 and TRBJ2-3; TCRdb calls TRBD2, which cannot be checked without DNA. CDR3 size: 15 residues. In germline, CDR1 is SGHNT, CDR2 YYREEE (reference sequence). This chain's CDR3 is CASSTRLAYTDTQYF.

Measured by frequency, this clonotype is medium-sized. V and J are TRBV14 and TRBJ2-5. This CDR3 spans 14 amino acids. In germline, CDR1 is SGHDN, CDR2 FVKESK. This CDR3 is CASSQYDYQETQYF.